A single sample gave rise to the 22 T cell receptor beta chains below, sequenced in a study of control samples from healthy donors and cancer patients. Here immunoSEQ multiplex PCR was the method, and the copy in TCRdb shows in-frame clones only, minus some. The sample has roughly 63,000 clones; around 90% are singletons. The specimen was PBMCs. The receptors stem from a man aged 35-49 years with colorectal cancer.

The chain couples TRBV5-4 to TRBJ1-2, with 7 bases that match TRBD1. V shed 6 bases and J 4 bases; nucleotides not matched to a gene: 15. The CDR3 consists of 16 residues. Germline V lookup: CDR1 SGHNT, CDR2 YYREEE (reference sequence). CDR3 in amino acids: CASNQPGTDNFYGYTF. The CDR3 bases are TGTGCCAGCAATCAACCCGGGACAGATAATTTCTATGGCTACACCTTC. Looking up the rest from reference TRBV5-4 and TRBJ1-2 gives the full variable domain: ETGVTQSPTHLIKTRGQQVTLRCSSQSGHNTVSWYQQALGQGPQFIFQYYREEENGRGNFPPRFSGLQFPNYSSELNVNALELDDSALYLCASNQPGTDNFYGYTFGSGTRLTVV.

The genes are TRBV6-1 and TRBJ1-1; 7 nucleotides agree with TRBD1. From germline, CDR1 is MNHNS and CDR2 SASEGT. The length of the CDR3 is 20 residues. J lost 0 bases, V lost 4 bases, and 20 bases had no gene match. In DNA, the CDR3 is TGTGCCAGCAGTGTTGGACCGGGGACAGAGGGACGGGGGTTGAACACTGAAGCTTTCTTT. Protein sequence: CASSVGPGTEGRGLNTEAFF.

The chain employs TRBV5-1 and TRBJ2-1; 11 bases match TRBD2. Looked up from germline, CDR1 is SGHRS and CDR2 is YFSETQ. There are 16 residues in the CDR3. After removal of 5 bases from V and 8 bases from J, the junction contained 12 bases not matched to a gene. CDR3 nucleotides: TGCGCCAGCAGGGGATTAGCGGGGGGGCGCGTGGATGAGCAGTTCTTC. Protein product: CASRGLAGGRVDEQFF.

The chain has TRBV6-4 and TRBJ2-1, with D perhaps being TRBD1 or TRBD2 (6 bases each). Germline V gene sequence: CDR1 MRHNA, CDR2 SNTAGT. The CDR3 covers 17 residues. V was shortened by 4 bases and J by 3 bases, with 19 bases between the two germline ends. CDR3: CASSALPGASNYNEQFF. DNA of the CDR3: TGTGCCAGCAGTGCCCTTCCGGGGGCCTCTAACTACAATGAGCAGTTCTTC.

J is TRBJ2-7 and V is TRBV5-4, with D possibly TRBD1 on 6 matching bases. CDR1 SGHNT and CDR2 YYREEE come from the germline V gene (reference sequence). The CDR3 runs to 14 residues. The V end lost 4 bases, the J end lost 4 bases, and 15 bases lay between the germline ends. CDR3 sequence reads: CASSTRQEGYEQYF. The CDR3 nucleotides read TGTGCCAGCAGCACCCGACAGGAAGGGTACGAGCAGTACTTC.

The CDR3 DNA reads as TGTGCCAGCAATAGGGGAAAGAACACTGAAGCTTTCTTT. Amino acids: CASNRGKNTEAFF. The chain combines TRBV2 with TRBJ1-1; TRBD1 is a possible D gene (5 bases). Germline CDR1 is SNHLY and CDR2 is FYNNEI. Trimming stripped 7 bases from V and 1 base from J, with 10 bases between. CDR3 length: 13 residues. Looking up the rest from reference TRBV2 and TRBJ1-1 gives the full variable domain: EPEVTQTPSHQVTQMGQEVILRCVPISNHLYFYWYRQILGQKVEFLVSFYNNEISEKSEIFDDQFSVERPDGSNFTLKIRSTKLEDSAMYFCASNRGKNTEAFFGQGTRLTVV.

The J gene is TRBJ2-7, the V gene TRBV5-4, with 7 bases lining up with TRBD1. Germline V gene lookup returns CDR1 SGHNT and CDR2 YYREEE (reference sequence). CDR3 length: 15 amino acids. Trimming took 5 bases from V and 3 from J; bases not matched to a gene: 11. This chain's CDR3 is CASSLGNRDSYEQYF. The CDR3 DNA sequence: TGTGCCAGCAGTTTAGGTAACCGGGACAGCTACGAGCAGTACTTC.

V and J are TRBV5-1 and TRBJ1-1; maybe TRBD1 (5 bases). CDR1 SGHRS and CDR2 YFSETQ come from the germline V gene. Trimming stripped 5 bases from V and 4 bases from J, with 15 bases between. The CDR3 is 14 amino acids. Here the CDR3 DNA reads TGCGCCAGCAGTATAGGGGATGTTGGCACTGAAGCTTTCTTT. Translated: CASSIGDVGTEAFF.

The chain employs TRBV7-2 and TRBJ2-3; TRBD1 aligns across 7 bases. Germline CDR1 and CDR2: SGHTA and FQGNSA. The CDR3 has 15 residues. V shed 2 bases and J 6 bases; nucleotides not matched to a gene: 8. The DNA for the CDR3 is TGTGCCAGCAGCTTAACGGGACAGACCCACGATACGCAGTATTTT. Translating it yields CASSLTGQTHDTQYF.

This chain joins TRBV14 and TRBJ2-2; 8 positions match TRBD1. This CDR3 has 15 amino acids. V lost 3 bases to trimming and J lost 4 bases; unmatched junction nucleotides: 4. The germline CDR1 and CDR2 sequences are SGHDN and FVKESK. The CDR3 nucleotides read TGTGCCAGCAGCCAGAGGACAGGGACCACCGGGGAGCTGTTTTTT. Residues: CASSQRTGTTGELFF.

This clone has a single count. The genes are TRBV9 and TRBJ1-3; D not resolved. V gave up 3 bases and J gave up 0 bases, with 10 bases separating them. Germline lookup yields CDR1 SGDLS and CDR2 YYNGEE. The CDR3 loop spans 15 amino acids. CDR3 region: CASSATPSSGNTIYF. In nucleotides, the CDR3 is TGTGCCAGCAGCGCGACTCCCAGCTCTGGAAACACCATATATTTT.

The rearrangement joins TRBV6-6 to TRBJ2-1; 11 bases line up with TRBD2. Germline V gene data show CDR1 as MNHNY and CDR2 as SVGAGI (reference sequence). Losses at the gene ends were 11 bases for V and 6 bases for J; bases not matched to a gene: 12. The CDR3 spans 15 residues. The CDR3 region is CAVTASGGHGNEQFF. The CDR3 DNA reads TGTGCCGTTACAGCTAGCGGGGGGCATGGCAATGAGCAGTTCTTC.

The gene calls are TRBV4-1 and TRBJ1-1; 9 bases are a match to TRBD1. Germline assignment: CDR1 MGHRA and CDR2 YSYEKL. The CDR3 runs to 14 residues. V trimming: 4 bases; J trimming: 4 bases; junction bases outside the gene matches: 4. The CDR3 loop is CASSPQGAGTEAFF. CDR3 nucleotide sequence: TGCGCCAGCAGCCCACAGGGGGCAGGCACTGAAGCTTTCTTT.

This chain joins TRBV5-4 and TRBJ2-1; the D gene is possibly TRBD1 (6 bases). Trimming left V 3 bases short and J 0 bases short, with 25 bases between. CDR1 is SGHNT and CDR2 is YYREEE in the germline V gene (reference sequence). The CDR3 is 20 residues long. CDR3 in amino acids: CASSSTIFWTVLGSYNEQFF. As DNA, the CDR3 is TGTGCCAGCAGCTCAACGATCTTCTGGACAGTCCTTGGCTCCTACAATGAGCAGTTCTTC.

The rearrangement links TRBV19 to TRBJ1-5; 10 bases line up with TRBD1. CDR1 and CDR2 (germline): LNHDA, SQIVND (reference sequence). The CDR3 has 16 amino acids. Losses at the gene ends were 3 bases for V and 5 bases for J; bases not matched to a gene: 7. The DNA for the CDR3 is TGTGCCAGTAGTATCTCGACAGGGGGCTTAGATCAGCCCCAGCATTTT. Its translation: CASSISTGGLDQPQHF.

J is TRBJ2-3 and V is TRBV10-3; D remains unclear. Trimming removed 0 bases at V and 0 bases at J, with 4 bases between. Germline assignment: CDR1 ENHRY and CDR2 SYGVKD. CDR3 length: 14 amino acids. The CDR3 protein is CAISESGSTDTQYF. DNA of the CDR3: TGTGCCATCAGTGAGTCCGGGAGCACAGATACGCAGTATTTT.

This clone was detected a few times. The chain joins TRBV3-1 (or the pseudogene TRBV3-2) to TRBJ2-5, with D possibly being TRBD2 (6 bases). The CDR3 has 16 amino acids. Trimming took off 4 bases at V and 2 bases at J, with 17 bases between the two ends. The germline CDR1 and CDR2 sequences are LGHDT and YNNKEL (reference sequence). CDR3 residues: CASSLPGKRVQETQYF. Written as DNA, the CDR3 is TGTGCCAGCAGCCTCCCGGGCAAGCGGGTACAAGAGACCCAGTACTTC.

The V call is TRBV18, the J call TRBJ1-1, with TRBD1 as a possible D gene (5 bases). Germline V gene sequence: CDR1 KGHSH, CDR2 LQKENI. V lost 2 bases to trimming and J lost 1 base, with 14 bases between them. There are 16 residues in the CDR3. The CDR3 here is CASSPTPGTGNTEAFF. Written as DNA, the CDR3 is TGTGCCAGCTCACCAACCCCCGGGACGGGGAACACTGAAGCTTTCTTT.

The gene calls are TRBV6-2 or TRBV6-3 and TRBJ1-1; perhaps TRBD1 as D (5 bases). This CDR3 spans 14 amino acids. Trimming took 0 bases from V and 4 from J, leaving 9 bases between them. The V gene's germline CDR1 is MNHEY and CDR2 SVGEGT. The CDR3 loop reads CASSYSLQGTEAFF. The CDR3 bases are TGTGCCAGCAGTTACTCTTTGCAGGGCACTGAAGCTTTCTTT.

The J gene is TRBJ1-6, the V gene TRBV7-8; possibly TRBD1 for D (5 bases). In germline, CDR1 is SGHVS, CDR2 FQNEAQ. The CDR3 is 15 residues long. V was cut by 0 bases and J by 7 bases, with 10 bases left in between. The CDR3 is CASSLAGQGNSPLHF. The CDR3 DNA follows: TGTGCCAGCAGCTTAGCGGGGCAGGGAAATTCACCCCTCCACTTT.

The rearrangement uses TRBV6-1 and TRBJ2-3; possibly TRBD1 for D (5 bases). CDR1 and CDR2 (germline): MNHNS, SASEGT. V lost 3 bases, J lost 5 bases, and 12 bases lay in between. The CDR3 spans 14 residues. The CDR3 is CASSDRASRDTQYF. In DNA, the CDR3 is TGTGCCAGCAGTGACAGGGCTTCGAGAGATACGCAGTATTTT.

This chain joins TRBV24-1 and TRBJ1-1; D gene ambiguous. The CDR3 is 14 residues long. V gave up 2 bases and J gave up 6 bases, with 12 bases separating them. CDR1 KGHDR and CDR2 SFDVKD come from the germline V gene. The chain's CDR3 is CATSDSQVGPEAFF. For the CDR3, the DNA is TGTGCCACCAGTGATTCCCAGGTGGGCCCTGAAGCTTTCTTT.